This T cell receptor (beta chain) was captured in a study of T cells after yellow fever vaccination. This clonotype showed up just a few times. In TCRdb, the 5' RACE reads were re-called with MiXCR into one record per CDR3 protein. Of 320,000 or so distinct CDR3 sequences in the sample, roughly 8.4% are singletons; the top ten hold roughly 15%. V dropped 1 base and J dropped 7 bases, with 11 bases sitting between them. Germline CDR1 DFQATT, CDR2 SNEGSKA (reference sequence). The CDR3 is 13 residues long. The V and J genes are TRBV20-1 and TRBJ1-5, with D maybe TRBD1 (5 bases). This TCR derives from a young man who received the YFV17D yellow fever vaccine. The sample here was PBMCs, taken roughly 45 days after the first yellow fever vaccination. The CDR3 region has the DNA TGCAGTGCTAGAGTGGCAGGGCGGCAGCCCCAGCATTTT. This codes for CSARVAGRQPQHF.